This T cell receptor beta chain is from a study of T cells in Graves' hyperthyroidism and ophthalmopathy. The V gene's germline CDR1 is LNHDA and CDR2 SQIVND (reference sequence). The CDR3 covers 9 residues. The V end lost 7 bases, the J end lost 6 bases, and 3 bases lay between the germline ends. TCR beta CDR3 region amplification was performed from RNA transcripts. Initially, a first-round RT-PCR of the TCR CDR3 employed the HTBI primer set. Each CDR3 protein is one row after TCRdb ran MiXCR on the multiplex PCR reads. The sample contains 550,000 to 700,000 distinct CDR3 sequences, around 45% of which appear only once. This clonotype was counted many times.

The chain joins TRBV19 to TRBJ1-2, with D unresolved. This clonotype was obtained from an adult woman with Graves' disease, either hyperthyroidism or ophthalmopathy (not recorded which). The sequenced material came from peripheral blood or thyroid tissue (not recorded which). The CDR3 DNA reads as TGTGCCAGTAATGATGGCTACACCTTC. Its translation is CASNDGYTF.